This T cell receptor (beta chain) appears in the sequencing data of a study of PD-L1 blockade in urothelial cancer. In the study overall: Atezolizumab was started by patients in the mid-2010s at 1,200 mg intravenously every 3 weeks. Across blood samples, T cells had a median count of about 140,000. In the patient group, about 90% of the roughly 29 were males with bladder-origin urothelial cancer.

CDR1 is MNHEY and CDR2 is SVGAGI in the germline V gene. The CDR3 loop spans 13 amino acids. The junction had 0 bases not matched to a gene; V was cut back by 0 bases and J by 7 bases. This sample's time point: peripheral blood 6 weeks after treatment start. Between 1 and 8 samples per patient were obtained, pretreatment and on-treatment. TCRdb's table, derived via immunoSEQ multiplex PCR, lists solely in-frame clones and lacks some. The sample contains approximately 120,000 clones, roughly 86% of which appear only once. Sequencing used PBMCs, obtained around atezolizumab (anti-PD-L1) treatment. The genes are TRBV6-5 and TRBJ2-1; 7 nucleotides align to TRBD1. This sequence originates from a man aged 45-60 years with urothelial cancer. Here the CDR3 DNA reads TGTGCCAGCAGTTACTCGACAGGGAATGAGCAGTTCTTC. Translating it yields CASSYSTGNEQFF.